This T cell receptor (beta chain) stems from a study of blood T cells in healthy people across ages. For the study at large: For every two T cells, template switching captured about one barcoded beta molecule.

The germline CDR1 and CDR2 sequences are MDHEN and SYDVKM. The CDR3 has 18 residues. The J segment lost 3 bases and the V segment lost 5 bases, leaving 9 bases of the junction unmatched. This clonotype was recorded a few times. Using a J-beta primer mix together with a sample-barcoded 5' primer, a second PCR was run for roughly 7 to 12 cycles. TCRdb re-analysed the 5' RACE reads in MiXCR, keeping a single row per CDR3 protein. The top ten clones hold about two fifths of a sample with 700,000 to 850,000 distinct CDR3 sequences, 53% of them seen once. The chain recombines TRBV28 with TRBJ2-3, with 15 bases identical to TRBD2. The receptor's source is a man older than 75 in good health. The specimen sequenced was blood. The chain's CDR3 is CASSVLLGLAGGTDTQYF. CDR3 DNA sequence: TGTGCCAGCAGTGTACTCCTTGGACTAGCGGGAGGGACAGATACGCAGTATTTT. Supplemented by reference TRBV28 and TRBJ2-3, the full variable domain reads DVKVTQSSRYLVKRTGEKVFLECVQDMDHENMFWYRQDPGLGLRLIYFSYDVKMKEKGDIPEGYSVSREKKERFSLILESASTNQTSMYLCASSVLLGLAGGTDTQYFGPGTRLTVL.